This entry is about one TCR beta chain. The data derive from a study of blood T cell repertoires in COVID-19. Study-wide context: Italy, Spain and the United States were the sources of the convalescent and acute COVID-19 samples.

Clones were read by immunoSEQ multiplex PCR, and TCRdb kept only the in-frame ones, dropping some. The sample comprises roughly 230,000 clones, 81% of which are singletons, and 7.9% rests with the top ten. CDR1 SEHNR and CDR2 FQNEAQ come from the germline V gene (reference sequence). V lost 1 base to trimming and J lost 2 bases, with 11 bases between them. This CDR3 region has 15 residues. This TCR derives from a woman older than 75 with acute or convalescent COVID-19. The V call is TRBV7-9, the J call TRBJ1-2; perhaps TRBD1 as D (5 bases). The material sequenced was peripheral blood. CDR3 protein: CASSLDEAGNYGYTF. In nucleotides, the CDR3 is TGTGCCAGCAGCTTAGATGAAGCAGGGAACTATGGCTACACCTTC.